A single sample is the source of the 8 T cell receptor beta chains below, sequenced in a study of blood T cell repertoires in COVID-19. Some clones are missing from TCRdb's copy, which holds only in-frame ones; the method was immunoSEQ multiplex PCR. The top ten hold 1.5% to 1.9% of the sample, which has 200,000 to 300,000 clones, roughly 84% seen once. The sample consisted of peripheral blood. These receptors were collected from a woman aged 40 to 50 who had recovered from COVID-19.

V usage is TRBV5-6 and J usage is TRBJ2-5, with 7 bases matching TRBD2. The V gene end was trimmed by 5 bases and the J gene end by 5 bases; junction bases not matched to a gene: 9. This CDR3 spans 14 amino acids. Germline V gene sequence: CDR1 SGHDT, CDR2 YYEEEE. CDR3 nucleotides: TGTGCCAGCAGTCTAGCGGCCGCCGCGGAGACCCAGTACTTC. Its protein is CASSLAAAAETQYF. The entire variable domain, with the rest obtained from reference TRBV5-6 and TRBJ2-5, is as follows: DAGVTQSPTHLIKTRGQQVTLRCSPKSGHDTVSWYQQALGQGPQFIFQYYEEEERQRGNFPDRFSGHQFPNYSSELNVNALLLGDSALYLCASSLAAAAETQYFGPGTRLLVL.

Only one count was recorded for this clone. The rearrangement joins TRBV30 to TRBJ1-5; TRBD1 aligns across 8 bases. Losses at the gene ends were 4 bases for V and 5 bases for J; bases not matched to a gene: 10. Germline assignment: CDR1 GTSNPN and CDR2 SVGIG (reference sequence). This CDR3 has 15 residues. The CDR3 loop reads CAWKAGTGYYQPQHF. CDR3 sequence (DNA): TGTGCCTGGAAGGCCGGGACAGGATACTATCAGCCCCAGCATTTT.

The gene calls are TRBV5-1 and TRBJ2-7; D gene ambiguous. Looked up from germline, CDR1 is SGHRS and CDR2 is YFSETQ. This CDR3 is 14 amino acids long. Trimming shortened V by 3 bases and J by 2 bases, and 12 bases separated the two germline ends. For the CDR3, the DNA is TGCGCCAGCAGCTCGCGGCCGGCAACCTACGAGCAGTACTTC. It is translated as CASSSRPATYEQYF.

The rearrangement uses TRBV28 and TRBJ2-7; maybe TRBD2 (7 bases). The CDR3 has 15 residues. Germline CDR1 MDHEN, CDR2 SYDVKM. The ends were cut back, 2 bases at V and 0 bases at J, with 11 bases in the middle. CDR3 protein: CASSLNGGRSYEQYF. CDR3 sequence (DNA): TGTGCCAGCAGTTTAAACGGGGGGCGCTCCTACGAGCAGTACTTC.

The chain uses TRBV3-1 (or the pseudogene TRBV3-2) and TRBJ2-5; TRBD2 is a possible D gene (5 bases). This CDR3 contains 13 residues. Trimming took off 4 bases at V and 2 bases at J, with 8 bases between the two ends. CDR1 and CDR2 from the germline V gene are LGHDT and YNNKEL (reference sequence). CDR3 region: CASSLEDQETQYF. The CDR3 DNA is TGTGCCAGCAGCCTGGAGGATCAAGAGACCCAGTACTTC.

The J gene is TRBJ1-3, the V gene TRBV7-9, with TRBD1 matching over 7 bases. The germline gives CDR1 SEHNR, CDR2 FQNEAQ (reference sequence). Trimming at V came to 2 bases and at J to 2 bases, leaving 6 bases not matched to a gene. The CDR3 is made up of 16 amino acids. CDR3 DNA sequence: TGTGCCAGCAGCTTAAGGCAGGGGGAAGCTGGAAACACCATATATTTT. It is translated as CASSLRQGEAGNTIYF.

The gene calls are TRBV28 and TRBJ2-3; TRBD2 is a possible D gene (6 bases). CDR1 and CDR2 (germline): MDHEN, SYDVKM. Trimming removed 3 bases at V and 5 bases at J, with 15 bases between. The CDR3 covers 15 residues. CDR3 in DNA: TGTGCCAGCAGTTTCGGGACTCAAGGAGGAGATACGCAGTATTTT. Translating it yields CASSFGTQGGDTQYF.

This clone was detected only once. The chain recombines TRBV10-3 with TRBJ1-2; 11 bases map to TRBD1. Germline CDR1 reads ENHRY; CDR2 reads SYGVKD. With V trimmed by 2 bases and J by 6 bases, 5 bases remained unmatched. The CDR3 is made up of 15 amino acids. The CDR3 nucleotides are TGTGCCATCAGTGAGCAAACGGGACAGGGGGATGGCTACACCTTC. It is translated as CAISEQTGQGDGYTF.